Listed below are T cell receptor beta chains from one sample, sequenced in a study of cytomegalovirus exposure and HLA in healthy donors. The protocol was immunoSEQ multiplex PCR, while the TCRdb copy is restricted to in-frame clones and leaves out a portion. The sample comprises roughly 100,000 clones, 70% to 80% of which are singletons, and around a tenth rests with the top ten. The sequenced sample was PBMCs. The receptors stem from a male donor in good health and CMV-seropositive. CDR3s include the opening cysteine and the closing phenylalanine or tryptophan. The D gene is left open where the match is weak. Rows give clone size only sometimes, using once, few, many, or a class for an expanded clone.

D gene,clone size,J gene,V gene,CDR3 protein,CDR3 DNA
-,-,TRBJ2-2,TRBV7-9,CASSLIRGTGELFF,TGTGCCAGCAGCTTAATTAGGGGCACCGGGGAGCTGTTTTTT
TRBD1,once,TRBJ2-7,TRBV28,CASSRRGTGSFHEQYF,TGTGCCAGCAGTCGGCGGGGGACAGGGAGTTTCCACGAGCAGTACTTC
TRBD2,-,TRBJ2-1,TRBV7-3,CASSLFGGAGNEQFF,TGTGCCAGCAGCTTATTCGGCGGAGCGGGGAATGAGCAGTTCTTC
-,-,TRBJ2-1,TRBV6-1,CASKRAPKWDEQFF,TGTGCCAGCAAACGAGCGCCCAAATGGGATGAGCAGTTCTTC
-,-,TRBJ1-1,TRBV7-8,CASGRGMDTEAFF,TGTGCCAGCGGAAGGGGTATGGACACTGAAGCTTTCTTT
-,once,TRBJ1-2,TRBV30,CAWTRGHLRDYGYTF,TGTGCCTGGACCAGGGGACATCTAAGGGACTATGGCTACACCTTC
-,-,TRBJ2-7,TRBV11-2,CASSPLQYEQYF,TGTGCCAGCAGCCCACTTCAATACGAGCAGTACTTC
-,-,TRBJ2-5,TRBV5-1,CASSLSMIGETQYF,TGCGCCAGCAGCTTGAGTATGATCGGGGAGACCCAGTACTTC
TRBD1,-,TRBJ1-2,TRBV28,CASSPTGTGYTF,TGTGCCAGCAGCCCGACAGGGACCGGCTACACCTTC
TRBD1,-,TRBJ1-1,TRBV5-6,CASSLIPGTGATEAFF,TGTGCCAGCAGCCTTATCCCCGGGACAGGGGCCACTGAAGCTTTCTTT
-,-,TRBJ2-1,TRBV5-8,CAGSSGGGSGTYNEQFF,TGTGCCGGCAGCTCCGGGGGCGGGAGCGGAACCTACAATGAGCAGTTCTTC
-,-,TRBJ2-7,TRBV5-4,CASSPPGTYYEQYF,TGTGCCAGCAGCCCCCCCGGGACTTACTACGAGCAGTACTTC